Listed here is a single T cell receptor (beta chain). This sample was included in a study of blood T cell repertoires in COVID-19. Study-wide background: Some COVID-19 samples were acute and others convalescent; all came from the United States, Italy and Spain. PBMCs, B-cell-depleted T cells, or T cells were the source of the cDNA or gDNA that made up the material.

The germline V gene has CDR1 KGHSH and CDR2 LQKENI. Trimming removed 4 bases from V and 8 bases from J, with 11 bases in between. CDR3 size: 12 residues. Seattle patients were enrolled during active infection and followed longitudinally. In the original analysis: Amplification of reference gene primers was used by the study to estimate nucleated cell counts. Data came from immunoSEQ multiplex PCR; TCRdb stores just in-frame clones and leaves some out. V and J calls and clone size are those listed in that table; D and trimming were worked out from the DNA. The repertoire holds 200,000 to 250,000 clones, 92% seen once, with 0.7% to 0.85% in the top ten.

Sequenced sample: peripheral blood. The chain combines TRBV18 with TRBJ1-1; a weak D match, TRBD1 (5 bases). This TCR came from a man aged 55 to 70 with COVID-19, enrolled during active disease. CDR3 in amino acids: CASSQTGPEAFF. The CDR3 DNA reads TGTGCCAGCTCACAAACAGGCCCCGAAGCTTTCTTT.